Following are 2 T cell receptor beta chains from one sample sequenced in a study of shared clonotypes between healthy human individuals. The repertoire was sequenced with immunoSEQ multiplex PCR; TCRdb's copy has only in-frame clones and lacks some. This table has approximately 840,000 clones, 90% to 97% appearing once. Naive CD8 isolation took CD45RO-negative cells positively selected for CCR7 and excluded terminally differentiated effector memory CD45RA+ cells. The sample comprised naive CD8+ T cells sorted from blood. These receptors were obtained from a man in his thirties or forties in good health.

The V and J genes are TRBV11-2 and TRBJ2-3; 8 nucleotides agree with TRBD2. Looked up from germline, CDR1 is SGHAT and CDR2 is FQNNGV. This CDR3 contains 15 residues. V gave up 3 bases and J gave up 5 bases; unmatched junction bases: 7. The CDR3 is CASSLLSLAGDTQYF. The CDR3, as DNA: TGTGCCAGCAGCTTGCTTTCGCTAGCGGGAGATACGCAGTATTTT.

The chain combines TRBV18 with TRBJ2-1; unclear D gene. The V end lost 0 bases, the J end lost 9 bases, and 12 bases lay between the germline ends. The CDR3 sequence is 14 residues long. CDR1 and CDR2 from the germline V gene are KGHSH and LQKENI. CDR3 protein: CASSPPTSAGEQFF. In DNA form, the CDR3 reads TGTGCCAGCTCACCACCGACGTCGGCAGGTGAGCAGTTCTTC.